This T cell receptor beta chain derives from a study of regulatory T cells in long-lasting Graves disease. Study conclusions and caveats: Newly diagnosed disease favored TRBV20-1 and TRBJ2-1 over persistent disease.

CDR3-region Arm-PCR and iRepertoire HTBI primers produced the TCR beta libraries. TCRdb redid the calling of the multiplex PCR reads with MiXCR, one entry per CDR3 protein. The data contain over 400,000 distinct CDR3 sequences, about 15% of them singletons. The CDR3 has 14 amino acids. Per germline, CDR1 DFQATT and CDR2 SNEGSKA (reference sequence). V lost 6 bases to trimming and J lost 3 bases; unmatched junction nucleotides: 11. This clonotype was picked up many times. Its antigen is currently unknown. Time point here: newly diagnosed GD, antithyroid drugs for less than 3 months. Researchers made the TCR library from RNA that was extracted from PBMCs. The same specimen was also included in a second study, on T cells in Graves' hyperthyroidism and ophthalmopathy.

This receptor was identified in a woman aged 45-65 years with Graves disease. The source material was peripheral blood mononuclear cells (PBMCs), sampled at new diagnosis, from a patient treated with antithyroid drugs. The chain couples TRBV20-1 to TRBJ2-7, with 7 bases matching TRBD2. CDR3 DNA: TGCAGTGCGCGACCGGGACTACGGGGCTACGAGCAGTACTTC. Amino acids: CSARPGLRGYEQYF.